This record covers a single T cell receptor (beta chain). Its cognate antigen has yet to be identified. Base qualities were left out, and no much larger clone turns up one base away. The cohort comprised around 700 healthy bone marrow donors. Cohort members were all nominally healthy when sampled, although unrecorded immune exposures were likely present. The donor was CMV seronegative and belonged to the group of 352 seronegative cohort members. Every donor gave a peripheral blood sample, and the peripheral blood mononuclear cells from that sample were used for TCR beta sequencing. Genomic DNA was extracted from the blood cell samples with the Qiagen DNeasy Blood Extraction Kit. The CDR3 covers 13 residues, taking in both the cysteine and the phenylalanine. The retained sequence is limited to the CDR3, 39 bases, with the frame set at the first base. CDR1 and CDR2 are read off the germline V gene as ENHRY and SYGVKD. V is cut by 8 bases and J by 4 bases, and the space between the germline ends is 11 bases.

Libraries were constructed by the immunoSEQ multiplex PCR assay. A mixture of 60 forward primers for TCR Vbeta segments and 13 reverse primers for TCR Jbeta segments was used in the multiplex PCR. The CDR3 region of rearranged TCR beta genes was amplified from genomic DNA by a multiplex PCR assay. The Illumina HiSeq System was used to sequence the amplified TCR beta libraries as 87-base-pair reads. Processing in the source paper ran as follows. In a later analysis, tens of millions of unique TCR beta chains were counted across the roughly 610 repertoires, and roughly 10 million of these chains were shared by at least two donors. A nearest-neighbor algorithm error-corrected the raw reads and collapsed the reads into unique sequences, merging closely related sequences to remove PCR and sequencing errors. V, D and J gene segments were assigned by aligning CDR3 sequences to IMGT reference sequences. For a sequence to be retained, a match of at least six nucleotides was required to both a V gene segment and a J gene segment. Rearrangements were classified as productive when the CDR3 lacked stop codons and remained in frame with V and J, and all other rearrangements were classified as non-productive. Following IMGT convention, CDR3 was defined as the stretch from the second conserved V-encoded cysteine to the conserved J-encoded phenylalanine. The earlier analysis of some 600 of the donors excluded sequences that lacked an unambiguous match to a single V gene segment. An earlier analysis of several hundred of the donors called V segments functional above 56.7% productive rearrangements and segregating when the between-donor standard deviation exceeded 5%. To diagnose cytomegalovirus status from the catalog of TCR beta chain sequences, a statistical classification framework was built. In a later analysis, TCR nucleotide sequences were compared against IMGT/GENE-DB human TR gene sequences so that V and J genes could be assigned. A later analysis assigned CDR3 sequences and most-parsimonious VDJ recombination scenarios with the TCRdist pipeline. A later analysis defined each TCR beta chain by its CDR3 amino acid sequence plus V-gene family, and excluded reads lacking a unique V-gene family. As a way to deal with suspected cross-contamination and a sequencing artifact, a later analysis dropped 450 to 600 nucleotide sequences that were highly shared and had low generation probability. In a later analysis, a clonal expansion index for each public chain was calculated from normalized within-repertoire ranks of inferred template counts. A later analysis computed generation probabilities with a VDJ recombination model fitted to out-of-frame rearrangements, and checked the results against IGoR. A later analysis scored TCR-TCR, TCR-HLA and TCR-CMV co-occurrence with hypergeometric tests, applying a repertoire-size bias correction to TCR pairs. To estimate false discovery rates, a later analysis permuted the HLA or CMV assignments 20 times. In a later analysis, co-occurring TCRs were grouped using DBSCAN, with TCRdist sequence similarity added in when clustering inside HLA-allele-positive subsets. Repertoires with fewer than 30,000 or more than 120,000 public chains, plus five repertoires with anomalous nucleotide sharing, were excluded from co-occurrence clustering. Here the immuneACCESS table is served through TCRdb, limited to in-frame sequences with V and J called. Missing clones are a known gap in these copies; in checked studies unresolved V genes cover under half, and the rest lacks a known reason. The DNA was the basis for D and trimming; V, J and clone size are from that table. The sample table contains more than 15,000 clones; only one count was recorded for 70% to 80% of them. Of the sample, more than 3.5% falls within the top ten clones.

This specimen comes from a study of cytomegalovirus exposure and HLA in healthy donors (dated 2017 in TCRdb). In terms of the full investigation: An earlier analysis of 587 of the donors reported about 290 Gb of sequence data and some 100 million unique TCR beta sequences from approximately 180 million T cells. Donor age, sex, ethnicity and CMV serostatus were compiled together with the repertoire data. HLA typing included class I and class II loci at four-digit resolution. Typing coverage differed by locus: A, B, C, DRB1 and DQB1 were typed in roughly 620-630 donors, DQA1 in roughly 510, DPA1 in over 600, and DPB1 in around 490. Every repertoire in the discovery cohort had been generated on one and the same sequencing platform. In addition to the first cohort of around 670 subjects, a separate validation cohort of over 90 different subjects was used. Genome-wide SNP genotypes for about three fifths of the roughly 670 donors were used in a later genetic analysis, which treated that subset as a discovery cohort. Using immunosequencing, the study profiled T cell repertoires from 640 or so subjects and related those repertoires to cytomegalovirus serostatus. In the later analysis, no new phenotypic data were used to find candidate immune exposures; instead, reliance was placed on TCR beta sequences and their occurrence across donors. A few DR-DQ haplotypes were treated as single units for association and clustering because of strong linkage in the cohort. Among about 400 genotyped donors of the cohort, an average of approximately 240,000 unique TCR beta nucleotide sequences was sequenced per donor, of which approximately 19% were non-productive. A later analysis re-examined previously published TCR beta repertoires from roughly 720 donors and added high-resolution HLA genotyping to investigate patterns of TCR occurrence. The aim of the study was to test whether cataloging public T cell receptors could identify signatures of past pathogen exposure. To decide whether each TCR beta V gene segment behaved as functional or pseudogenic, an earlier analysis of fewer than 750 of the donors relied on high-throughput TCR beta sequencing. The study combined high-throughput TCR immunosequencing, statistical association of individual TCRs with disease status, and machine learning to predict cytomegalovirus infection status. An early release that covered approximately 600 HLA-typed donors contained approximately 300 gigabases of sequencing data and roughly 84 million unique TCR sequences. Of the approximately 400 genotyped donors, about 80% fell in the genetic ancestry cluster associated with self-reported Caucasian donors.

The investigation overall reported the following: According to a later analysis, most CMV-associated TCR beta chains appeared to be HLA-restricted, and the HLA associations seemed to be driven largely by CMV exposure. In a later genetic analysis, fewer N-insertions in productive TCRs were reported among donors in an Asian-associated ancestry cluster than the 666-donor mean. The cohort was sequenced for TCR beta chains only, and without alpha or paired-chain data the features that could be detected were limited. A total of fewer than 200 TCR beta chains were listed by the study as associated with cytomegalovirus. Because HLA typing was missing for some donors at each locus, association tests included only the typed subset. In a later analysis, TCR association rates were found to vary across HLA loci, with the most associated TCRs seen for DRB1 alleles and the fewest for HLA-C alleles. Linkage disequilibrium might explain the correlated functional status among segregating V segments, but an unknown experimental factor could not be excluded. For the cohort, immune exposure information was limited to CMV serostatus. Some IMGT-functional V segments, including TRBV6-2 and TRBV6-3, could not be distinguished by the 87-base-pair reads and were therefore excluded. Presence/absence analyses assumed roughly uniform sequencing depth across donors, an assumption that may not hold. In vitro tests confirmed that a few of the cytomegalovirus-associated TCR beta chains recognize cytomegalovirus antigens. The earlier analysis of approximately 540 of the donors excluded approximately 15 rarely observed V segments, including chromosome 9 orphons, because counts were too low. In a later analysis, several top co-occurrence clusters were reported to appear linked to parvovirus B19, influenza, CMV and Epstein-Barr virus. According to the authors, the approach could potentially be generalized to other disease states and immunological phenotypes. A further reported finding was that TCR beta sequences accurately predicted the HLA-A and HLA-B alleles for most subjects in the first cohort. A later analysis associated 16,951 TCR beta sequences with specific HLA alleles at a false discovery rate of 0.05. In a later analysis, HLA-associated TCR beta chains were found to be more clonally expanded and to have lower generation probabilities than equally common non-associated chains. Strong co-occurrence of HLA alleles, especially DR and DQ, made assigning TCR associations to individual alleles difficult. In an earlier analysis of 587 of the donors, most TCR beta V segments appeared in productive rearrangements about 87% or about 30% of the time, broadly matching IMGT annotations. Cytomegalovirus status was reported to be diagnosed by the classifier with high specificity and sensitivity in both the original and validation cohorts. An association between a missense DCLRE1C variant and V-gene and J-gene trimming of TCR beta chains was found in a later genetic analysis and replicated in an independent cohort. A group of highly shared sequence variants was considered likely to be a technical artifact of the sequencing pipeline. While some public TCRs were present in many individuals, most TCR sequences turned up only very rarely across donors.

The origin of this receptor is a man between 18 and 35 years old in good health and CMV-seronegative. Specimen: PBMCs. This receptor chain uses TRBV10-3 and TRBJ2-2; TRBD2 is possibly the D segment (6 matching bases). The CDR3 corresponds to CAIGGGGTGELFF. The sequenced DNA: TGTGCCATCGGGGGAGGCGGCACCGGGGAGCTGTTTTTT.